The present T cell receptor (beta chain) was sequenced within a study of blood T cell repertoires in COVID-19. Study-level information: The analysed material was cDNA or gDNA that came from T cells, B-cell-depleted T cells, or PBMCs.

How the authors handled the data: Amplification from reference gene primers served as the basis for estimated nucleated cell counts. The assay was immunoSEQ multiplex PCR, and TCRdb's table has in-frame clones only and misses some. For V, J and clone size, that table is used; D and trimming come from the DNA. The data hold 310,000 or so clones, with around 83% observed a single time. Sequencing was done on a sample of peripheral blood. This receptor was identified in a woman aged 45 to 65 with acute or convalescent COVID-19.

The CDR3 loop reads CSAQTGVGLLSSTEAFF. CDR3 DNA: TGCAGCGCCCAGACAGGGGTAGGGTTACTTTCTAGCACTGAAGCTTTCTTT. The rearrangement joins TRBV29-1 to TRBJ1-1, with 8 nucleotides matching TRBD1. Losses at the gene ends were 7 bases for V and 4 bases for J; bases not matched to a gene: 20. CDR1 and CDR2 from the germline V gene are SQVTM and ANQGSEA. CDR3 length: 17 amino acids.